What follows describes a single TCR beta chain. In the source study's methods: Amplification of reference gene primers was used by the study to estimate nucleated cell counts. Sequencing was performed with immunoSEQ multiplex PCR; in TCRdb, only in-frame clones are kept and a portion is missing. The D gene and trimming were derived from the DNA, and the V and J assignments and clone size from that table. Among 100,000 to 110,000 clones, about 80% were seen once, and the ten largest hold less than 35%. These data belong to a study of blood T cell repertoires in COVID-19. Study background: Specimens from acute and convalescent COVID-19 originated in the United States, Italy and Spain. The analysed material was cDNA or gDNA that came from T cells, B-cell-depleted T cells, or PBMCs.

Trimming cost V 3 bases and J 0 bases, with 17 bases left between them. This CDR3 region has 17 residues. Germline CDR1 is SEHNR and CDR2 is FQNEAQ (reference sequence). The rearrangement links TRBV7-9 to TRBJ1-2; perhaps TRBD1 as D (5 bases). The TCR sequence derives from a man between 65 and 80 years old with active or convalescent COVID-19. The sequencing sample was made of peripheral blood. In DNA, the CDR3 is TGTGCCAGCAGCTTCCATCCCCCACAGGAGACTAACTATGGCTACACCTTC. Its protein product is CASSFHPPQETNYGYTF.